A selection of T cell receptor beta chains follows, all from one sample in a study of blood T cell repertoires in COVID-19. TCRdb's copy holds only in-frame clones and misses some; the assay was immunoSEQ multiplex PCR. The sample contains 300,000 to 400,000 clones, around 91% of which appear only once. Sequenced: peripheral blood. The receptor set was obtained from a woman aged 18-29 years who had recovered from COVID-19. The CDR3 runs from the conserved cysteine through the conserved F or W. D genes are given only for firm matches. Size values are once, few and many counts, or a class for expanded clones, and some rows have none.

>NA|NA|TRBJ1-2|TRBV10-2
CASSGGERVYGYTF
TGCGCCAGCAGTGGGGGGGAGCGGGTCTATGGCTACACCTTC
>NA|NA|TRBJ1-4|TRBV7-9
CASSLLSGRDEKLFF
TGTGCCAGCAGCTTACTTTCAGGGAGGGATGAAAAACTGTTTTTT
>NA|NA|TRBJ2-5|TRBV6-5
CASSWEWGRQETQYF
TGTGCCAGCAGCTGGGAATGGGGGCGCCAAGAGACCCAGTACTTC
>NA|NA|TRBJ2-1|TRBV28
CASWFTGSNEQFF
TGTGCCAGCTGGTTTACAGGGTCCAATGAGCAGTTCTTC
>NA|NA|TRBJ2-3|TRBV19
CATSEVGHHTDTQYF
TGTGCCACCTCGGAGGTGGGACACCACACAGATACGCAGTATTTT
>TRBD1|NA|TRBJ2-1|TRBV4-3
CASSHGDRDYNEQFF
TGCGCCAGCAGCCACGGGGACAGGGACTACAATGAGCAGTTCTTC
>NA|NA|TRBJ1-1|TRBV5-4
CASSFSPTMNTEAFF
TGTGCCAGCAGCTTTAGTCCCACGATGAACACTGAAGCTTTCTTT
>TRBD1|NA|TRBJ1-1|TRBV4-3
CASSQDRTGGLHTEAFF
TGCGCCAGCAGCCAAGATAGGACAGGGGGCCTTCACACTGAAGCTTTCTTT
>TRBD1|few|TRBJ1-4|TRBV6-5
CASSYLGQADEKLFF
TGTGCCAGCAGTTACCTGGGACAGGCTGATGAAAAACTGTTTTTT
>NA|NA|TRBJ1-2|TRBV14
CASSPTWGPYGYTF
TGTGCCAGCAGCCCCACATGGGGGCCCTATGGCTACACCTTC
>TRBD1|NA|TRBJ1-5|TRBV5-4
CASSLGTGGNNQPQHF
TGTGCCAGCAGCTTGGGTACAGGGGGCAACAATCAGCCCCAGCATTTT
>TRBD1|NA|TRBJ1-1|TRBV9
CASSAGGGTEAFF
TGTGCCAGCAGCGCAGGGGGAGGCACTGAAGCTTTCTTT
>NA|NA|TRBJ1-4|TRBV5-5
CASSSDRGNRYIEKLFF
TGTGCCAGCAGCTCGGACAGAGGGAATCGGTACATAGAAAAACTGTTTTTT
>TRBD1|NA|TRBJ1-1|TRBV27
CASSPGTGGITEAFF
TGTGCCAGCAGTCCGGGGACAGGGGGCATCACTGAAGCTTTCTTT
>TRBD2|NA|TRBJ2-1|TRBV9
CASSGGTSGSKAYNEQFF
TGTGCCAGCAGCGGCGGGACTAGCGGGAGTAAGGCCTACAATGAGCAGTTCTTC
>NA|NA|TRBJ2-5|TRBV7-2
CASSPSRGFEETQYF
TGTGCCAGCAGCCCCAGTCGAGGGTTCGAGGAGACCCAGTACTTC
>NA|NA|TRBJ1-1|TRBV19
CASRSSGLNTEAFF
TGTGCCAGTAGATCCTCAGGGTTGAACACTGAAGCTTTCTTT
>NA|once|TRBJ2-1|TRBV9
CASSVRADEQFF
TGTGCCAGCAGCGTACGAGCGGATGAGCAGTTCTTC
>TRBD2|NA|TRBJ2-3|TRBV10-3
CAISGLAIADTQYF
TGTGCCATCAGTGGACTAGCGATAGCAGATACGCAGTATTTT
>NA|once|TRBJ2-5|TRBV5-1
CASSLGRWRARQETQYF
TGCGCCAGCAGCTTGGGTCGTTGGCGAGCGCGACAAGAGACCCAGTACTTC
>NA|NA|TRBJ1-2|TRBV3-1/TRBV3-2
CASSHPSAPQGYGYTF
TGTGCCAGCAGCCATCCCAGCGCCCCCCAGGGCTATGGCTACACCTTC
>TRBD2|NA|TRBJ2-3|TRBV7-2
CASSLGGRLAGQGTQYF
TGTGCCAGCAGCTTAGGCGGGCGACTAGCGGGGCAGGGTACGCAGTATTTT
>TRBD1|NA|TRBJ2-2|TRBV6-4
CASSDTGGIGELFF
TGTGCCAGCAGTGATACAGGGGGCATCGGGGAGCTGTTTTTT
>NA|NA|TRBJ1-5|TRBV19
CASSILLGGGPYSNQPQHF
TGTGCCAGTAGTATACTCCTGGGGGGGGGCCCCTATAGCAATCAGCCCCAGCATTTT
>TRBD2|NA|TRBJ2-1|TRBV11-2
CASSSSSGRALNEQFF
TGTGCCAGCAGCTCGTCTAGCGGGAGGGCCTTGAATGAGCAGTTCTTC
>NA|NA|TRBJ2-3|TRBV15
CATSRDPPTNTQYF
TGTGCCACCAGCAGAGACCCTCCTACTAATACGCAGTATTTT
>TRBD1|NA|TRBJ1-2|TRBV9
CASSLTGGDIRDGYTF
TGTGCCAGCAGCCTAACAGGGGGGGACATAAGGGATGGCTACACCTTC
>NA|NA|TRBJ2-1|TRBV4-3
CASSQKTSRVAYNEQFF
TGCGCCAGCAGCCAAAAGACGTCGCGGGTTGCCTACAATGAGCAGTTCTTC
>TRBD2|NA|TRBJ2-1|TRBV4-1
CASSQPTSGRYEQFF
TGCGCCAGCAGCCAACCGACTAGCGGGAGGTATGAGCAGTTCTTC
>NA|NA|TRBJ1-1|TRBV7-9
CASSPGAGNTEAFF
TGTGCCAGCAGCCCTGGGGCAGGGAACACTGAAGCTTTCTTT
>NA|NA|TRBJ1-2|TRBV27
CASSSPSQGFTHYTF
TGTGCCAGCAGTTCTCCCTCTCAGGGGTTCACTCACTACACCTTC
>NA|NA|TRBJ2-1|TRBV28
CASSSAAGLVNEQFF
TGTGCCAGCAGTTCCGCAGCGGGCCTGGTGAATGAGCAGTTCTTC
>NA|NA|TRBJ2-5|TRBV6-5
CASSLREPLGAQYF
TGTGCCAGCAGTCTCCGGGAGCCCCTCGGGGCCCAGTACTTC
>NA|NA|TRBJ2-1|TRBV30
CAWGEQFF
TGTGCCTGGGGCGAGCAGTTCTTC
>TRBD1|NA|TRBJ1-6|TRBV7-9
CASSLARRGRGSPLHF
TGTGCCAGCAGCTTAGCGCGAAGGGGGCGCGGTTCACCCCTCCACTTT
>TRBD2|NA|TRBJ2-1|TRBV20-1
CSASWLSGSNEQFF
TGCAGTGCTAGTTGGTTAAGCGGGAGCAATGAGCAGTTCTTC
>TRBD2|once|TRBJ2-3|TRBV6-2/TRBV6-3
CASSYSSGGDTQYF
TGTGCCAGCAGTTACTCTTCGGGGGGAGATACGCAGTATTTT
>NA|once|TRBJ2-1|TRBV11-3
CASSLGDWGYNEQFF
TGTGCCAGCAGCTTAGGGGACTGGGGGTACAATGAGCAGTTCTTC
>NA|NA|TRBJ1-2|TRBV9
CASSVAQGTPTVYGYTF
TGTGCCAGCAGCGTAGCCCAGGGAACCCCGACGGTATATGGCTACACCTTC
>NA|NA|TRBJ1-4|TRBV11-3
CASSQDSFNEKLFF
TGTGCCAGCAGTCAGGACAGCTTCAATGAAAAACTGTTTTTT
>NA|NA|TRBJ2-1|TRBV30
CAAYRAIYNEQFF
TGTGCCGCTTACAGGGCGATATACAATGAGCAGTTCTTC
>NA|NA|TRBJ1-2|TRBV11-2
CASSFRPGDYGYTF
TGTGCCAGCAGCTTCCGACCGGGGGACTATGGCTACACCTTC
>NA|NA|TRBJ2-6|TRBV21-1
CASSKATKDRGLTGANVLTF
TGTGCCAGCAGCAAAGCCACGAAGGACAGGGGCTTGACAGGGGCCAACGTCCTGACTTTC
>NA|NA|TRBJ1-2|TRBV6-2/TRBV6-3
CASSQTLRVETGYTF
TGTGCCAGCAGTCAGACATTGAGGGTTGAGACTGGCTACACCTTC
>TRBD1|NA|TRBJ1-1|TRBV30
CAWSRRGPEAFF
TGTGCCTGGAGTCGTAGGGGGCCCGAAGCTTTCTTT
>TRBD1|NA|TRBJ1-1|TRBV6-6
CASSRARRQGAGTEAFF
TGTGCCAGCAGTCGAGCCCGTCGACAGGGGGCAGGGACTGAAGCTTTCTTT
>NA|NA|TRBJ2-5|TRBV18
CASSPGTQETQYF
TGTGCCAGCTCACCAGGGACTCAGGAGACCCAGTACTTC